This record concerns one TCR beta chain sequence. The antigen remains undetermined. Clones were sequenced by immunoSEQ multiplex PCR, and TCRdb holds only the in-frame ones, with some missing. The sample lists around 76,000 clones, approximately 82% occurring once. These data originate in a study of OX40 agonist ivuxolimab in advanced cancers. Study-level information: The mean age was 60 years, ranging from 23 to 79, with approximately 85% of participants male.

CDR3 length equals 13 residues. The V gene lost 5 bases and the J gene lost 3 bases, with 11 bases spanning the gap. CDR1 and CDR2 from the germline V gene are SEHNR and FQNEAQ (reference sequence). Study conclusions and caveats: Relative to CD4+ cells, CD8+ T cells on average had more expanded clones.

The sample was CD4+ or CD8+ T cells sorted from blood, taken in a trial of the OX40 agonist ivuxolimab. This clonotype originated in an adult with an advanced solid tumor such as melanoma, head and neck, liver or kidney cancer. This chain uses TRBV7-9 with TRBJ2-7, with a tentative D call TRBD1 (5 bases). The CDR3 region has the DNA TGTGCCAGCAGCCGGGCAGGGCTCTACGAGCAGTACTTC. It codes for CASSRAGLYEQYF.